This TCR beta chain was sequenced in a study of blood T cell repertoires in COVID-19. Across the whole study: The United States, Italy and Spain were the sources of the acute and convalescent COVID-19 samples.

Original processing notes: It was from reference gene primer amplification that nucleated cell counts were estimated. Libraries were prepared by immunoSEQ multiplex PCR; TCRdb keeps only in-frame clonotypes and omits some of them. That table supplies the V and J calls and clone size; D and trimming were determined from the DNA. The sample has 200,000 to 250,000 clones, approximately 90% seen once. Patients at the Seattle site were enrolled during active infection and followed longitudinally. This CDR3 region has 14 residues. Per the germline V gene, CDR1 is MNHEY and CDR2 is SVGAGI. Deletions cut 1 base from V and 3 bases from J, with 9 bases between.

The receptor comes from a man in his 60s with COVID-19, enrolled during active disease. The sample consisted of peripheral blood. The chain employs TRBV6-5 and TRBJ1-1; possible D gene TRBD1, 5 bases. The CDR3 is CASSYFRGDTEAFF. CDR3 bases: TGTGCCAGCAGTTACTTCCGGGGGGACACTGAAGCTTTCTTT.